The 4 T cell receptor beta chains listed next were all sequenced from one sample in a study of T cells in Graves' hyperthyroidism and ophthalmopathy (dated by TCRdb to the late 2010s). Library prep was done by multiplex PCR. Instrument used: Illumina HiSeq 2000. The TCR beta CDR3 regions were amplified from the RNA transcripts. For the first round of RT-PCR on the TCR CDR3, the HTBI primer set was used together with the Qiagen OneStep RT-PCR kit. TCRdb ran its own pipeline on the public reads, namely fastp trimming at Q25 and MiXCR clone calling, and kept in-frame beta chains. Every entry covers one CDR3 protein and lists the most common genes and DNA from its rows. Present in this sample are hundreds of thousands of distinct CDR3 sequences, 15% to 20% of which were seen just once. Less than 4.5% of the sample comes from the top ten. The sequenced sample was blood. These receptor sequences come from a woman in her 30s with Graves' hyperthyroidism.

This clonotype was counted only a few times. The CDR3 DNA is TGTGCCAGCAGTTTAGTTGACGGGAACACTGAAGCTTTCTTT. Translating gives CASSLVDGNTEAFF. The V gene is TRBV27, the J gene TRBJ1-1; D is uncertain. Deletions cut 2 bases from V and 1 base from J, with 8 bases between. Germline V gives CDR1 MNHEY, CDR2 SMNVEV (reference sequence). The CDR3 is 14 amino acids.

This clonotype was recorded many times. J is TRBJ2-7 and V is TRBV27; 8 nucleotides line up with TRBD2. The CDR3 totals 13 residues. Germline lookup yields CDR1 MNHEY and CDR2 SMNVEV (reference sequence). Losses at the gene ends were 5 bases for V and 2 bases for J; bases not matched to a gene: 2. This chain's CDR3 is CASSATSAYEQYF. CDR3 sequence (DNA): TGTGCCAGCAGTGCGACTAGCGCCTACGAGCAGTACTTC.

This clonotype was recorded many times. This sequence joins TRBV27 and TRBJ2-1; 9 nucleotides line up with TRBD2. CDR1 MNHEY and CDR2 SMNVEV come from the germline V gene (reference sequence). V was pared by 6 bases and J by 4 bases, with 16 bases of the junction left unmatched. There are 18 residues in the CDR3. The chain's CDR3 is CASRPLSAGGPGYNEQFF. CDR3 DNA: TGTGCCAGCAGACCCCTGTCTGCGGGAGGGCCGGGGTACAATGAGCAGTTCTTC.

This clonotype was seen many times. The chain couples TRBV5-6 to TRBJ2-1; TRBD2 agrees at 10 bases. Per germline, CDR1 SGHDT and CDR2 YYEEEE. V shed 4 bases, J shed 3 bases, and the junction held 10 bases outside the gene matches. The CDR3 loop spans 17 amino acids. This chain's CDR3 is CASSGDLAGGLYNEQFF. The CDR3, as DNA: TGTGCCAGCAGCGGAGACTTAGCGGGAGGACTCTACAATGAGCAGTTCTTC.